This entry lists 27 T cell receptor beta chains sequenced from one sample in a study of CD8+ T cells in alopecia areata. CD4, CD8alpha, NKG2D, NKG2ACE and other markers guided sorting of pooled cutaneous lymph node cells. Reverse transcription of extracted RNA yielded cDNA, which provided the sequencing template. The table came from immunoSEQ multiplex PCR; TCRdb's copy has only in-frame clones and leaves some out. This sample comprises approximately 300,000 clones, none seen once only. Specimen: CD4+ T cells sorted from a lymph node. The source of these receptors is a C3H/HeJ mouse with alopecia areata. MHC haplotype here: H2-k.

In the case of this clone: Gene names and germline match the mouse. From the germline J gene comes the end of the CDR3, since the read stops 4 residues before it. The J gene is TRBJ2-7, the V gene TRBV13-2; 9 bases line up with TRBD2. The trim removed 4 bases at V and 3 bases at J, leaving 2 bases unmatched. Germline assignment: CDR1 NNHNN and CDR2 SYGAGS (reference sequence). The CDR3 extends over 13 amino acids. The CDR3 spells CASGNWGVYEQYF. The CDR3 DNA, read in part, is TGTGCCAGCGGTAACTGGGGGGTCTAT.

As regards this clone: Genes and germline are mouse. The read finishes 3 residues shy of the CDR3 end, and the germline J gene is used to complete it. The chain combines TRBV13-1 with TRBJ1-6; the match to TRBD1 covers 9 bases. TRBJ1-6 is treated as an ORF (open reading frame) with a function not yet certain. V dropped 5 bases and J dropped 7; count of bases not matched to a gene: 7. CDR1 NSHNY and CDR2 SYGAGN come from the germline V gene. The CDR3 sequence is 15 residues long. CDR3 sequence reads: CASRGAGTGNSPLYF. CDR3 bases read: TGTGCCAGCAGGGGCGCCGGGACAGGGAATTCGCCC.

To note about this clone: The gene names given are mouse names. CDR3 DNA (partial): TGCACCTGCAGTGCAGATCCCCAGGGGGCCGGG. Its translation: CTCSADPQGAG. The complete CDR3 sequence is CTCSADPQGAGQLYF. The V gene is TRBV1, the J gene TRBJ2-2, with TRBD1 matching over 7 bases. The read comes to an end 4 residues before the CDR3 does, leaving the germline J gene to fill in the end. This CDR3 contains 15 residues. Germline V lookup: CDR1 NSQYPW, CDR2 LRSPGD (reference sequence). V shed 0 bases, J shed 6 bases, and the junction held 4 bases outside the gene matches.

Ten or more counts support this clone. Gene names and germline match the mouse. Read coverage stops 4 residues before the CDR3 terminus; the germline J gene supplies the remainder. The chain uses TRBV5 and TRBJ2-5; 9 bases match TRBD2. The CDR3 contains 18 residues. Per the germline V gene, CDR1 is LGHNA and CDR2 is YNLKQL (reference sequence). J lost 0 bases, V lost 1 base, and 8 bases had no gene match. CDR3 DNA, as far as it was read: TGTGCCAGCAGCCAAGTTGGGGGGGCGCAGGGGAACCAAGAC. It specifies CASSQVGGAQGNQD. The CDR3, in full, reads CASSQVGGAQGNQDTQYF.

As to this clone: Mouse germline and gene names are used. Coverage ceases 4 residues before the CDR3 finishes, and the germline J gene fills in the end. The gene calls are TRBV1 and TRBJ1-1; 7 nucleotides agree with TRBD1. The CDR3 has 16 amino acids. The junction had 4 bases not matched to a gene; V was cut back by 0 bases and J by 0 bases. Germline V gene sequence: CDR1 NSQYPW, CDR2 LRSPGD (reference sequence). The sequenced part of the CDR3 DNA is TGCACCTGCAGTGCAGATAACGGACAGGCAAACACA. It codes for CTCSADNGQANT. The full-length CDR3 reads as CTCSADNGQANTEVFF. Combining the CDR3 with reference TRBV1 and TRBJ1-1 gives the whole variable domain VTLLEQNPRWRLVPRGQAVNLRCILKNSQYPWMSWYQQDLQKQLQWLFTLRSPGDKEVKSLPGADYLATRVTDTELRLQVANMSQGRTLYCTCSADNGQANTEVFFGKGTRLTVV.

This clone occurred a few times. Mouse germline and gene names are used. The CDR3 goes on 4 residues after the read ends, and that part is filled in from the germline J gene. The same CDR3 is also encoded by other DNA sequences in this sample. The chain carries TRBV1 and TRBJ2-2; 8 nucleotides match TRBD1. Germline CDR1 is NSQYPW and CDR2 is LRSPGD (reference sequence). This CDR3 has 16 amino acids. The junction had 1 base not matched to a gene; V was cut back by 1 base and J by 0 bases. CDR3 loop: CTCSAGQGTNTGQLYF. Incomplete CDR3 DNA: TGCACCTGCAGTGCAGGACAGGGGACAAACACCGGG. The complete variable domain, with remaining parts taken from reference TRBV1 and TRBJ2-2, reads VTLLEQNPRWRLVPRGQAVNLRCILKNSQYPWMSWYQQDLQKQLQWLFTLRSPGDKEVKSLPGADYLATRVTDTELRLQVANMSQGRTLYCTCSAGQGTNTGQLYFGEGSKLTVL.

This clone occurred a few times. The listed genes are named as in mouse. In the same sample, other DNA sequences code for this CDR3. The CDR3 bases that were read are TGTGCCAGCAGTAAGAACTATGCT. As protein: CASSKNYA. The full CDR3 protein is CASSKNYAEQFF. V is TRBV19 and J is TRBJ2-1; D unresolved. The CDR3 goes on 4 residues after the read ends, and that part is filled in from the germline J gene. Trimming left V 3 bases short and J 1 base short, with 2 bases between. Looked up from germline, CDR1 is FNHDT and CDR2 is SITEND (reference sequence). The CDR3 runs to 12 residues.

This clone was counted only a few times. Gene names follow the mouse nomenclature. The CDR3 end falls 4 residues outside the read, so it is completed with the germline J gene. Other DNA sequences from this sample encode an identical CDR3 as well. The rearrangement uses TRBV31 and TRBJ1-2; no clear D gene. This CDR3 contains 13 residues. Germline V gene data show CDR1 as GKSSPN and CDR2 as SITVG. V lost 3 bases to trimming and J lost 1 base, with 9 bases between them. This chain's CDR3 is CAWSPGLNSDYTF. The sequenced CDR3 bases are TGTGCCTGGAGCCCAGGATTAAACTCC.

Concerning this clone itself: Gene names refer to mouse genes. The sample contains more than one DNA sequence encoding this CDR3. The part of the CDR3 DNA that was read is TGTGCCAGCGGTGGATGGGGCTAT. This codes for CASGGWGY. The full CDR3 protein is CASGGWGYEQYF. This chain links TRBV13-2 with TRBJ2-7; possibly TRBD2 for D (5 bases). Read data end 4 residues before the CDR3 end; the end is taken from the germline J gene. V was clipped by 3 bases and J by 3 bases, with 7 bases between them. CDR1 and CDR2 from the germline V gene are NNHNN and SYGAGS (reference sequence). This CDR3 is 12 amino acids long.

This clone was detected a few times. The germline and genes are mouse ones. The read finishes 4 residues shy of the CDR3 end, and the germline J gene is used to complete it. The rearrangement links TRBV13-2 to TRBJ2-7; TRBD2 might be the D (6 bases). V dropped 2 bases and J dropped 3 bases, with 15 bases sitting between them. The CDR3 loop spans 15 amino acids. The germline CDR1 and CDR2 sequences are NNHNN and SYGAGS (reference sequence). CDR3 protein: CASGEPTLGHYEQYF. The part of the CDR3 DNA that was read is TGTGCCAGCGGTGAGCCAACTCTGGGGCACTAT.

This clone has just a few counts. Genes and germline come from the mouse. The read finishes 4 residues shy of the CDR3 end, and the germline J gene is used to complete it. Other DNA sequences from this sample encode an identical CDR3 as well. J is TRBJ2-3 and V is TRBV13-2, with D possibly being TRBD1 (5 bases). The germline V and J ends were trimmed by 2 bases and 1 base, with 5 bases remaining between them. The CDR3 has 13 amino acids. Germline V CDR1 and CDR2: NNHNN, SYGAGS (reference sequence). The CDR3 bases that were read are TGTGCCAGCGGTGAAGGGGGTGCAGAA. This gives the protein CASGEGGAE. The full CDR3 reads CASGEGGAETLYF.

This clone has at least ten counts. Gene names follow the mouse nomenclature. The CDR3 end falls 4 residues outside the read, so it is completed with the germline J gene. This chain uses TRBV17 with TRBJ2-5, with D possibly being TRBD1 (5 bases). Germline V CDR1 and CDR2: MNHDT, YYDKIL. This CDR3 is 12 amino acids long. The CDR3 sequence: CASSRQLDTQYF. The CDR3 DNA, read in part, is TGTGCTAGCAGTCGACAGTTGGAC.

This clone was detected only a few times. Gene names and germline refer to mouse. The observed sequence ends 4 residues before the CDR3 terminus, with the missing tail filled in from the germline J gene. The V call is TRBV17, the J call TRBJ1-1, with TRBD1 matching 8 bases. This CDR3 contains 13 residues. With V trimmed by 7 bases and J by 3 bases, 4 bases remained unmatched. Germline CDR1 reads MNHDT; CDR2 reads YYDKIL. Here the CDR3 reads CASTGGDDTEVFF. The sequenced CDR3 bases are TGTGCTAGCACAGGGGGCGATGACACA.

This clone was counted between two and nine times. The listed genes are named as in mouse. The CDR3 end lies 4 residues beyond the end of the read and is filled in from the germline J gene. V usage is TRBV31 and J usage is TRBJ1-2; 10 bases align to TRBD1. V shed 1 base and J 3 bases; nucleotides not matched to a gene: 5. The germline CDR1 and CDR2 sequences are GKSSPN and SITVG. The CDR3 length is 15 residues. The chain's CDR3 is CAWSRPGTGDSDYTF. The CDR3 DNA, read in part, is TGTGCCTGGAGTCGCCCGGGGACAGGGGACTCC.

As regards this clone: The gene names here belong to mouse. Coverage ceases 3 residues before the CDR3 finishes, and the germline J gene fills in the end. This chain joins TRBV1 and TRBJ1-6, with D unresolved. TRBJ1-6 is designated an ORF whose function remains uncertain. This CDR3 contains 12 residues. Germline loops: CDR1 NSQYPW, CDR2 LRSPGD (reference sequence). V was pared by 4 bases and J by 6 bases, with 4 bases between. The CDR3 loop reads CTCSGGNSPLYF. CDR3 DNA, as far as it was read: TGCACCTGCAGTGGAGGTAATTCGCCC.

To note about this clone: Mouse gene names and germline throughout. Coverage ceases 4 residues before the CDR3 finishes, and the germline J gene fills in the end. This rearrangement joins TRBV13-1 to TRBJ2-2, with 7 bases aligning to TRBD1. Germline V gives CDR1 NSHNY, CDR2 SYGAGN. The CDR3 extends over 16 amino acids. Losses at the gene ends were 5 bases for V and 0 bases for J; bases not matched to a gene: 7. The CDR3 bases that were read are TGTGCCAGCAGAAAAAGAGGGACAGCAAACACCGGG. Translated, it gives CASRKRGTANTG. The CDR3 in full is CASRKRGTANTGQLYF.

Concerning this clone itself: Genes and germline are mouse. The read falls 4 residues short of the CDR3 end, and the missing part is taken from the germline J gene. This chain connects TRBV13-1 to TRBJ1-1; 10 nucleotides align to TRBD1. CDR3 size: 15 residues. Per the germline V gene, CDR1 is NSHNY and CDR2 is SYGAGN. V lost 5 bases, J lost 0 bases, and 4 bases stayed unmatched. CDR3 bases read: TGTGCCAGCAGCCGGGACAGGGGTGCAAACACA. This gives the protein CASSRDRGANT. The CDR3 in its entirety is CASSRDRGANTEVFF.

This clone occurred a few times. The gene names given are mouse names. The CDR3 reads CASKTGQQDTQYF. The sequenced part of the CDR3 DNA is TGTGCCAGCAAAACGGGACAACAAGAC. The rearrangement joins TRBV13-1 to TRBJ2-5; D possibly corresponds to TRBD1 (6 bases). The CDR3 end lies 4 residues beyond the end of the read and is filled in from the germline J gene. V lost 6 bases and J 3 bases, leaving 11 bases between the germline ends. The CDR3 is 13 amino acids. Germline CDR1 reads NSHNY; CDR2 reads SYGAGN.

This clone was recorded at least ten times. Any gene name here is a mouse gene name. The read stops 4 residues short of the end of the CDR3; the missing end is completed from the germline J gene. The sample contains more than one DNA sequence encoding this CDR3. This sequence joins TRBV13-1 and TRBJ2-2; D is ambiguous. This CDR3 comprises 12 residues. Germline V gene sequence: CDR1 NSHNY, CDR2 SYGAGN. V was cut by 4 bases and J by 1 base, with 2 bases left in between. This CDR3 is CASSLNTGQLYF. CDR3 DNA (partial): TGTGCCAGCAGTCTAAACACCGGG.

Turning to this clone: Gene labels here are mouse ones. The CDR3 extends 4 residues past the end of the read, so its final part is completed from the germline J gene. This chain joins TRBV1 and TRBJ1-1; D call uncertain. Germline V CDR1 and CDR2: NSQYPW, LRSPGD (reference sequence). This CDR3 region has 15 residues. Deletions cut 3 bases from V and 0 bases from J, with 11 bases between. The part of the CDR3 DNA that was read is TGCACCTGCAGTGCGTCCTTTTTAACAAACACA. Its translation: CTCSASFLTNT. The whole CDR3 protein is CTCSASFLTNTEVFF.

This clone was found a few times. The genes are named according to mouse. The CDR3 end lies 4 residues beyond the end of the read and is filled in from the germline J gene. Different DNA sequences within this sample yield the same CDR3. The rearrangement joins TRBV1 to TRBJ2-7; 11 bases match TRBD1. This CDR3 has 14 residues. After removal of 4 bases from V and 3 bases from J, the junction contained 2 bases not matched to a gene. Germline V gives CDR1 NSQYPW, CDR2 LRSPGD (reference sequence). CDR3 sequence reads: CTCSGGTGGYEQYF. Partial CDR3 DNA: TGCACCTGCAGTGGGGGGACAGGGGGCTAT.

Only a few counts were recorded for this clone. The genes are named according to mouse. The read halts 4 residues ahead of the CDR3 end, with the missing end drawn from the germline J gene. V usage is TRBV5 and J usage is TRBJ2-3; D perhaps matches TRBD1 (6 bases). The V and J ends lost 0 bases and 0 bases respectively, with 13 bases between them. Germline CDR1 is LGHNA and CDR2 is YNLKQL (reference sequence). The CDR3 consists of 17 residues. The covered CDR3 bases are TGTGCCAGCAGCCAAGACTGGGACAAAACTAGTGCAGAA. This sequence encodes CASSQDWDKTSAE. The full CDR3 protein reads CASSQDWDKTSAETLYF.

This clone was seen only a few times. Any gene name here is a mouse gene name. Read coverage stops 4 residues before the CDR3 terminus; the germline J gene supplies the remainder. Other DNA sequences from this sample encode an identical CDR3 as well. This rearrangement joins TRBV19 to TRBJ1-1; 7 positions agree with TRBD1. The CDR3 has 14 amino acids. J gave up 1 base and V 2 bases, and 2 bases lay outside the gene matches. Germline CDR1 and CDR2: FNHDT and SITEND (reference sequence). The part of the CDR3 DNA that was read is TGTGCCAGCAGTATCACAGGGGTGAACACA. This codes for CASSITGVNT. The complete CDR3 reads CASSITGVNTEVFF.

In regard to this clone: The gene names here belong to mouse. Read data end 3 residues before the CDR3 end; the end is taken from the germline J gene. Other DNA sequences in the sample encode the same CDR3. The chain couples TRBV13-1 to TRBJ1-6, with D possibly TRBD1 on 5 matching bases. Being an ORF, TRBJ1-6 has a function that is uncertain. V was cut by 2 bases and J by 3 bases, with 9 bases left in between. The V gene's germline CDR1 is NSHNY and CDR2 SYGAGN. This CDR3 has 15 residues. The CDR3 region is CASSERQSYNSPLYF. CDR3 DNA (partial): TGTGCCAGCAGTGAGAGACAGAGCTATAATTCGCCC.

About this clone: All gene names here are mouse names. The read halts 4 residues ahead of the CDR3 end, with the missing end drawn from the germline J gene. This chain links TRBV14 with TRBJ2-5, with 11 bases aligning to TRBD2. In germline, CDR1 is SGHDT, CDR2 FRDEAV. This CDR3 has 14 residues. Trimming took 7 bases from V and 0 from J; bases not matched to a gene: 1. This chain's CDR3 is CASGDWGNQDTQYF. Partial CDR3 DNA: TGTGCCAGCGGGGACTGGGGGAACCAAGAC.

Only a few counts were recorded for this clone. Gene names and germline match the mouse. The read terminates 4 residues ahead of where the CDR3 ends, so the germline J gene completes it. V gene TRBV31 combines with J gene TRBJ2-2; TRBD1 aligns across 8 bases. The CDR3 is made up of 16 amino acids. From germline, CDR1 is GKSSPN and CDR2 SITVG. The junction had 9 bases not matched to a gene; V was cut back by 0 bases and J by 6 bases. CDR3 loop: CAWSLQGARGAGQLYF. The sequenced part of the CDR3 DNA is TGTGCCTGGAGTCTCCAGGGGGCGAGGGGCGCCGGG.

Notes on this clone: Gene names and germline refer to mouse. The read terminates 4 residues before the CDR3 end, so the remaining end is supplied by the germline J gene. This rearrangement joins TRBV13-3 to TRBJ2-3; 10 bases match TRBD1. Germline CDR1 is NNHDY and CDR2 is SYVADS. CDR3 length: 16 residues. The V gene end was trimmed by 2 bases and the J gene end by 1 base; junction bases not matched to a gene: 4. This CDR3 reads CASSEGQGIGAETLYF. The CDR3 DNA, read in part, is TGTGCCAGCAGTGAGGGACAGGGGATTGGTGCAGAA.